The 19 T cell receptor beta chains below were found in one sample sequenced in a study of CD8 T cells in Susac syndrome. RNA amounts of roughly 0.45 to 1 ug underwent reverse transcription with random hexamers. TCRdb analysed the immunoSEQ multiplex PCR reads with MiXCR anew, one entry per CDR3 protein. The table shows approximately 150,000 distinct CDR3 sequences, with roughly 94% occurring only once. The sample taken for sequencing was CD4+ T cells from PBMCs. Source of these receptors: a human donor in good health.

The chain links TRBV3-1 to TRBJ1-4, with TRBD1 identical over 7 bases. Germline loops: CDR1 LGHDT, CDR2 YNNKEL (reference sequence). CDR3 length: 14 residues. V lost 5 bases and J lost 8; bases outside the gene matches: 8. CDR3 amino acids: CASSSRDRGEKLFF. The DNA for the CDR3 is TGTGCCAGCAGCTCCCGGGACAGAGGCGAAAAACTGTTTTTT.

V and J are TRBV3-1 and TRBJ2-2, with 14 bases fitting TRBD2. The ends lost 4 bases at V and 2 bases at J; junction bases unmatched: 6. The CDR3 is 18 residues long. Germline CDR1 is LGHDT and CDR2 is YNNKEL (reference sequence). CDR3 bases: TGTGCCAGCAGCCGTCGACTAGCGGGAGGGCCAAACACCGGGGAGCTGTTTTTT. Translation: CASSRRLAGGPNTGELFF.

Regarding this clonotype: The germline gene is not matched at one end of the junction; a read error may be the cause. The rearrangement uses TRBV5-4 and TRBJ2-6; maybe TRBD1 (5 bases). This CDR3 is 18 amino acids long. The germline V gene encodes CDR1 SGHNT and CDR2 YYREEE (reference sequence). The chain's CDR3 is CASSLFTAEISGANVLIF. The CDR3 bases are TGTGCCAGCAGCTTGTTCACCGCGGAGATCTCTGGGGCCAACGTCCTGATTTTC.

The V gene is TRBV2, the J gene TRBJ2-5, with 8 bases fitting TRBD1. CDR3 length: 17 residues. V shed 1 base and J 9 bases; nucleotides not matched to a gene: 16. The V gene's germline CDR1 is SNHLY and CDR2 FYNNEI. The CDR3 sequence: CASSEDRGASRWSPQYF. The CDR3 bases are TGTGCCAGCAGTGAAGACAGGGGGGCATCTAGGTGGTCTCCCCAGTACTTC.

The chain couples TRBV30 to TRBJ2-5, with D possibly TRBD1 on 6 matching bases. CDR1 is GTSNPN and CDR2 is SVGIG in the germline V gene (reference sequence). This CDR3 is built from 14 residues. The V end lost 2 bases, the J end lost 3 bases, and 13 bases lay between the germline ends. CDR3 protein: CAWSMTGTKETQYF. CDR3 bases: TGTGCCTGGAGTATGACAGGTACAAAAGAGACCCAGTACTTC.

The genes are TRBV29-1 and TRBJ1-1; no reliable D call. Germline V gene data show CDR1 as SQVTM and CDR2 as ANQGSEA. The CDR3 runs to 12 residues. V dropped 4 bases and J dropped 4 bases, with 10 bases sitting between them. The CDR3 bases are TGCAGCGTTGCGGAGCCGCCCACTGAAGCTTTCTTT. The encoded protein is CSVAEPPTEAFF.

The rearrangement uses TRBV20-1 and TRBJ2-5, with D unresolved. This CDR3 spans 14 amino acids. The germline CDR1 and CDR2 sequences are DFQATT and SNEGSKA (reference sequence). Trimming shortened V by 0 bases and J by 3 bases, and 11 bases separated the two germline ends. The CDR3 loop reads CSARDPDGKETQYF. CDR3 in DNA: TGCAGTGCTAGAGATCCCGACGGTAAAGAGACCCAGTACTTC.

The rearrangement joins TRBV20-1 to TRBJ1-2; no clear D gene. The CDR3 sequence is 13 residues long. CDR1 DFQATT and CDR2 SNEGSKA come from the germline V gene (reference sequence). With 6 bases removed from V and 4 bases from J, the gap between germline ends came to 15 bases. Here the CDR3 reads CSAWASRVYGYTF. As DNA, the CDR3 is TGCAGTGCATGGGCCTCCCGGGTCTATGGCTACACCTTC.

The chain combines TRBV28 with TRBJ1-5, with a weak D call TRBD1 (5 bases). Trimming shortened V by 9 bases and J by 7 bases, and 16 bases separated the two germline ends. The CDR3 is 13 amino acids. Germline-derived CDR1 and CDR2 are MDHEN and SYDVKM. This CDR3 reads CASKGHQNQPQHF. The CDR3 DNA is TGTGCCAGTAAAGGACACCAGAACCAGCCCCAGCATTTT. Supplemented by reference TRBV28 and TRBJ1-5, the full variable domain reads DVKVTQSSRYLVKRTGEKVFLECVQDMDHENMFWYRQDPGLGLRLIYFSYDVKMKEKGDIPEGYSVSREKKERFSLILESASTNQTSMYLCASKGHQNQPQHFGDGTRLSIL.

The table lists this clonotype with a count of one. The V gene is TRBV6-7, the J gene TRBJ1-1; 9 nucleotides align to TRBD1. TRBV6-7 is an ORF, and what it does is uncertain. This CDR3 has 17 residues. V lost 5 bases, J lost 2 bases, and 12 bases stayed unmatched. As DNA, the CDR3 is TGTGCCAGCAGTCCGTACAGGGGGCGTTCGGAAAACACTGAAGCTTTCTTT. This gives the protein CASSPYRGRSENTEAFF.

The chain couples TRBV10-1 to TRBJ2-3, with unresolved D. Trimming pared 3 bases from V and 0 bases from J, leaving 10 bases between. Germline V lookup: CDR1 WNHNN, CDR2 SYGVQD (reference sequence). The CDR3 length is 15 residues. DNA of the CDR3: TGCGCCAGCAGTGATCCAAGAAGCAGCACAGATACGCAGTATTTT. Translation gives CASSDPRSSTDTQYF.

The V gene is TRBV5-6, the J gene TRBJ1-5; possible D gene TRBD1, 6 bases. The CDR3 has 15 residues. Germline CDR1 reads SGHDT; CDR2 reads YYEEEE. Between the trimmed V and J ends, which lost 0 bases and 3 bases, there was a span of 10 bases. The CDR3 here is CASSLGAGANQPQHF. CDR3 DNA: TGTGCCAGCAGCTTGGGGGCAGGGGCCAATCAGCCCCAGCATTTT.

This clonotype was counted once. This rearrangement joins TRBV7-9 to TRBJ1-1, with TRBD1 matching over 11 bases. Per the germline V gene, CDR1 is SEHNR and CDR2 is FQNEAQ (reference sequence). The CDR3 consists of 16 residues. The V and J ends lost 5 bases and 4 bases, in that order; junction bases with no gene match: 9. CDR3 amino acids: CASSHQTGTGGTEAFF. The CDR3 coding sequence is TGTGCCAGCAGCCACCAGACCGGGACAGGGGGCACTGAAGCTTTCTTT.

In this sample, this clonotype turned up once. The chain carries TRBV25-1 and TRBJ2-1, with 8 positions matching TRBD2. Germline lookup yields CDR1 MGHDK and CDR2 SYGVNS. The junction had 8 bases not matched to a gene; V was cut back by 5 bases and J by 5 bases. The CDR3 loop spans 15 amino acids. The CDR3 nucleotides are TGTGCCAGCAGTCCGCTCGGGAGGGGGGACAATGAGCAGTTCTTC. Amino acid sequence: CASSPLGRGDNEQFF. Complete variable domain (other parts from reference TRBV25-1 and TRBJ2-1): EADIYQTPRYLVIGTGKKITLECSQTMGHDKMYWYQQDPGMELHLIHYSYGVNSTEKGDLSSESTVSRIRTEHFPLTLESARPSHTSQYLCASSPLGRGDNEQFFGPGTRLTVL.

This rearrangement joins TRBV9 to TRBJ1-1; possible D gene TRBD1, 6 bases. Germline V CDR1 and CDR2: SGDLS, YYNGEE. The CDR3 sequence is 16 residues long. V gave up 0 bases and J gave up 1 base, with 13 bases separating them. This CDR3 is CASSVGQGIKNTEAFF. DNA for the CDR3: TGTGCCAGCAGCGTAGGCCAGGGGATTAAGAACACTGAAGCTTTCTTT. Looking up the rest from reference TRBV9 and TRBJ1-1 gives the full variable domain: DSGVTQTPKHLITATGQRVTLRCSPRSGDLSVYWYQQSLDQGLQFLIQYYNGEERAKGNILERFSAQQFPDLHSELNLSSLELGDSALYFCASSVGQGIKNTEAFFGQGTRLTVV.

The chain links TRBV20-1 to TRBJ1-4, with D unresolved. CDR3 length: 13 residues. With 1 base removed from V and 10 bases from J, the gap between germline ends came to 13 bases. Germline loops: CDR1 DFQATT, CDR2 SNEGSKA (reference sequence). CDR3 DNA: TGCAGTGCTAGAGTCCCAGCGAGCGGAAAACTGTTTTTT. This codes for CSARVPASGKLFF.

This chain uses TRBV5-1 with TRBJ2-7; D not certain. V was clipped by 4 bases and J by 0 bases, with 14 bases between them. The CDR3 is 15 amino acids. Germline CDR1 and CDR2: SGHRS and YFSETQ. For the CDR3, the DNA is TGCGCCAGCAGCCTGTCGAAAACCGTCTCCTACGAGCAGTACTTC. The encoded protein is CASSLSKTVSYEQYF.

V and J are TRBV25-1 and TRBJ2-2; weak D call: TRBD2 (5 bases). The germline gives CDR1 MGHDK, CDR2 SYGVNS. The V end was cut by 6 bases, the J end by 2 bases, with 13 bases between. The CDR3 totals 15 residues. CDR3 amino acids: CASSTTSVNTGELFF. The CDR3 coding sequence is TGTGCCAGCAGCACCACTAGTGTCAACACCGGGGAGCTGTTTTTT.

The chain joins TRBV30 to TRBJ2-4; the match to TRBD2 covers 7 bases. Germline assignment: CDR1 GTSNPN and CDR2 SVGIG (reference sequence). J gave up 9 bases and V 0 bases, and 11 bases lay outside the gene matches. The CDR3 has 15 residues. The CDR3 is CAWSVRVTSAGIQYF. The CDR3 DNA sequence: TGTGCCTGGAGTGTACGGGTTACTAGCGCGGGCATTCAGTACTTC.